This T cell receptor beta chain was recovered during a study of cytomegalovirus exposure and HLA in healthy donors. Findings of the study overall: Donor immune exposure was known only as CMV serostatus. Later genetic work tied a missense DCLRE1C variant to beta-chain V and J trimming. Researchers left out some V segments, among them TRBV6-2 and TRBV6-3, as indistinguishable.

V lost 0 bases, J lost 10 bases, and 7 bases lay in between. This CDR3 has 12 amino acids. Germline CDR1 reads SEHNR; CDR2 reads FQNEAQ (reference sequence). PCR involved 60 Vbeta and 13 Jbeta primers. Sequenced by immunoSEQ multiplex PCR; TCRdb stores in-frame clones only, minus some. The table includes approximately 140,000 clones, under 85% detected once. Regarding donors, all were healthy bone marrow donors. Regarding this clone: Its target is not known. This CDR3 is also generated by other DNA sequences in the sample.

The chain recombines TRBV7-9 with TRBJ2-1, with D uncertain. Sequences were obtained from PBMCs. This sequence was found in a boy younger than 18 in good health and CMV-seronegative. The CDR3 sequence is CASSLAGGEQFF. DNA of the CDR3: TGTGCCAGCAGCTTAGCTGGTGGCGAGCAGTTCTTC.